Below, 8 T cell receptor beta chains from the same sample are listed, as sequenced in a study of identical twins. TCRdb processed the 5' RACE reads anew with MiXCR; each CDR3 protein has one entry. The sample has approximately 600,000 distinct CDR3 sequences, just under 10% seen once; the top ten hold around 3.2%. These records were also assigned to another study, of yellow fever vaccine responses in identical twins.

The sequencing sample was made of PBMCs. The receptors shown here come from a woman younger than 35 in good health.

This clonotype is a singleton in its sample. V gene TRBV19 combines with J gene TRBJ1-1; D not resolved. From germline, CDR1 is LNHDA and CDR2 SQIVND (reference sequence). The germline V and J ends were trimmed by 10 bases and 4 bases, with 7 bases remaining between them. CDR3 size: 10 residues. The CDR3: CATLGTEAFF. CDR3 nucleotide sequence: TGTGCCACTTTGGGCACTGAAGCTTTCTTT.

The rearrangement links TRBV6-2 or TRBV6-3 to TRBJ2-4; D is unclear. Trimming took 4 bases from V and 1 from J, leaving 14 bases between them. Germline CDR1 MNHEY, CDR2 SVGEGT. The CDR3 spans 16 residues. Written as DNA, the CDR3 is TGTGCCAGCAGTTTCCAGGAGAGGCTTGCCAAAAACATTCAGTACTTC. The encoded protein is CASSFQERLAKNIQYF.

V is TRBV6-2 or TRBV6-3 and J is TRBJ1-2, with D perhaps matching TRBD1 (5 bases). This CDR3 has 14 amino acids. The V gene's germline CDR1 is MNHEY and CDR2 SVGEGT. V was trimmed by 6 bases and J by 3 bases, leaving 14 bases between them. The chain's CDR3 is CASSPRGTDYGYTF. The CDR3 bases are TGTGCCAGCAGCCCCCGGGGGACGGACTATGGCTACACCTTC.

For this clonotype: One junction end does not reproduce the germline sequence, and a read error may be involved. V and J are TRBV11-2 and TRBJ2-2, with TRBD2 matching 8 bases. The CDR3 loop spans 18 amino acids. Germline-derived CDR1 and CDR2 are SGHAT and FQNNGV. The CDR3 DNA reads TGTGCCAGCAGCTCCCTAAAGCGGGAGATGGTGTACACCGGGGTGCTGTTTTTT. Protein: CASSSLKREMVYTGVLFF. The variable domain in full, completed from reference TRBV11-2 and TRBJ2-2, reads EAGVAQSPRYKIIEKRQSVAFWCNPISGHATLYWYQQILGQGPKLLIQFQNNGVVDDSQLPKDRFSAERLKGVDSTLKIQPAKLEDSAVYLCASSSLKREMVYTGVLFFGEGSRLTVL.

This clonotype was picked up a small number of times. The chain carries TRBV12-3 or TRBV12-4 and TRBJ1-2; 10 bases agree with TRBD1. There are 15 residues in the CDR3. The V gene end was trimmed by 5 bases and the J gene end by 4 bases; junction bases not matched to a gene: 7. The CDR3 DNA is TGTGCCAGCAGTCAAAGGGACAGGGGAACCTATGGCTACACCTTC. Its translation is CASSQRDRGTYGYTF.

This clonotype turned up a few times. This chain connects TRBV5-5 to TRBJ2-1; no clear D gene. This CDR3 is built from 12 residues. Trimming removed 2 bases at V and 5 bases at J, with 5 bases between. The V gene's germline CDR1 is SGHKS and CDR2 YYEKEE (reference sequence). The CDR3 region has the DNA TGTGCCAGCAGCTTCCCAGACAATGAGCAGTTCTTC. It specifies CASSFPDNEQFF.

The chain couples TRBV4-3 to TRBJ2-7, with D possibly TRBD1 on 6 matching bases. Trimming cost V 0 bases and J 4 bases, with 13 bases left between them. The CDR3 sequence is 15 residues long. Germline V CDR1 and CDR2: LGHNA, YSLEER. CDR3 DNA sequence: TGCGCCAGCAGCCAAGAAGCCAGGGGAAGATACGAGCAGTACTTC. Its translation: CASSQEARGRYEQYF.

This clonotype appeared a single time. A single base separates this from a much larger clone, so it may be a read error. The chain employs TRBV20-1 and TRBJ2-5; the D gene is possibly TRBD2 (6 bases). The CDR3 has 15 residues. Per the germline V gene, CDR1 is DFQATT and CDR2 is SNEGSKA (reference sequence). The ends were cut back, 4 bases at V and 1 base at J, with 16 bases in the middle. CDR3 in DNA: TGCAGTGCTATAGCGGAAGACGAGGTCCAAGAGACCCAGTACTTC. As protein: CSAIAEDEVQETQYF.